Included here is one T cell receptor (beta chain) sequence, with context. Recruitment covered roughly 24 US areas and drew participants whose ages spanned roughly 18 to 100 years. This sample stems from a study of blood T cell repertoires in COVID-19. Germline V CDR1 and CDR2: SEHNR, FQNEAQ (reference sequence). J gave up 3 bases and V 5 bases, and 8 bases lay outside the gene matches. This CDR3 has 17 amino acids. The method was immunoSEQ multiplex PCR; TCRdb's version includes in-frame clones alone and lacks a portion of them. The data hold approximately 260,000 clones, with roughly 91% observed a single time.

The source is a woman aged 55-75 years who had recovered from COVID-19. Sequencing used PBMCs or T cells enriched from blood (not recorded which). The rearrangement uses TRBV7-9 and TRBJ2-3; 13 bases are a match to TRBD2. The CDR3 protein is CASSIGLAGVLTDTQYF. The CDR3 bases are TGTGCCAGCAGCATCGGACTAGCGGGAGTTTTAACAGATACGCAGTATTTT.